This TCR beta chain was sequenced during a study of tumor and adjacent non-tumor tissue in lung cancer. Study summary: Histology: around twelve adenocarcinoma, a couple of squamous cell carcinoma, 1 small cell lung cancer. Aged roughly 30 to 76 years, patients included 10 men and 4 or 5 women with stage I to III disease. Study-level findings and limits: TCR diversity was significantly greater in tumor than normal lung tissue. In normal lung, the top 100 clones were significantly more dominant than in tumor.

This sample's RNA came from whole unsorted tissue. Details on this clonotype: Its specificity is unknown. Germline and junction disagree at one end, which may indicate a read error.

A modified ARM-PCR protocol with three rounds of nested PCR amplified TCRbeta. TCRdb independently ran MiXCR on the multiplex PCR reads; one entry per CDR3 protein. The data contain 200,000 to 250,000 distinct CDR3 sequences, 71% of them seen just once; the ten biggest clones take up less than 25%. This sequence originates from a man aged 60-69 years with non-small cell lung cancer. The sample consisted of lung tumor tissue.

The CDR3 is CDSSRVGGYNEQFF. The CDR3, as DNA: TGTGACAGCAGTCGGGTAGGAGGCTACAATGAGCAGTTCTTC. The V and J genes are TRBV11-2 and TRBJ2-1; D perhaps matches TRBD2 (5 bases). From germline, CDR1 is SGHAT and CDR2 FQNNGV. The CDR3 totals 14 residues.